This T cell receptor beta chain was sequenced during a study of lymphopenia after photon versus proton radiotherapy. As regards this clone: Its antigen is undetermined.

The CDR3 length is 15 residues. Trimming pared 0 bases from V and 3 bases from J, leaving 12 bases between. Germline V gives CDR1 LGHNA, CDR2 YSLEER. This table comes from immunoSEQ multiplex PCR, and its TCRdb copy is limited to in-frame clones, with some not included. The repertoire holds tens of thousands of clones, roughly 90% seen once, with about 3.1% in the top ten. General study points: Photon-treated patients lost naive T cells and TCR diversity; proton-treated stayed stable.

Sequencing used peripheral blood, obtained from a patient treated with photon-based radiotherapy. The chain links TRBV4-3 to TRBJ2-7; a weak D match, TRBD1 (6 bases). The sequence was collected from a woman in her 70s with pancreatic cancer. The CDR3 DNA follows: TGCGCCAGCAGCCAAGAAGGGGGACCAAACTACGAGCAGTACTTC. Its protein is CASSQEGGPNYEQYF.